The clone carrying this T cell receptor beta chain has a handful of counts. The data are from a study of blood T cell repertoires in COVID-19. Overall study context: The cDNA or gDNA used as material had been derived from T cells, B-cell-depleted T cells, or PBMCs.

With 7 bases removed from V and 5 bases from J, the gap between germline ends came to 17 bases. Germline loops: CDR1 MNHEY, CDR2 SVGAGI. This CDR3 is 14 amino acids long. As originally analysed: Scientists estimated how many nucleated cells there were by amplifying reference gene primers. The data were produced by immunoSEQ multiplex PCR, yet TCRdb's version contains in-frame clones alone and is incomplete. V, J and clone size are taken as reported in that table, and D and trimming were inferred from the DNA itself. The data show 55,000 to 85,000 clones, with roughly 87% seen just once and roughly 11% held by the top ten.

The receptor comes from a woman aged 18 to 35 with acute or convalescent COVID-19. Material for sequencing was peripheral blood. The rearrangement joins TRBV6-5 to TRBJ2-5; D not resolved. CDR3 sequence reads: CASNPGSLRETQYF. CDR3 DNA sequence: TGTGCCAGCAATCCCGGGTCCCTTCGGGAGACCCAGTACTTC.